Each of the 21 T cell receptor beta chains below was sequenced from the same sample in a study of PD-1 blockade in mismatch repair-deficient tumors. Sequenced by immunoSEQ multiplex PCR; TCRdb stores in-frame clones only, minus some. Here the sample spans about 63,000 clones, about 91% being singletons. The sample was peripheral blood, taken 52 weeks after starting pembrolizumab. The receptors stem from an adult with mismatch repair-deficient cancer.

Only a few counts were recorded for this clone. V is TRBV5-1 and J is TRBJ2-7; D may be TRBD1 (6 bases). Germline values: CDR1 SGHRS, CDR2 YFSETQ. V dropped 0 bases and J dropped 3 bases, with 10 bases sitting between them. This CDR3 is 14 amino acids long. The CDR3 sequence: CASSLASRGYEQYF. The DNA of the CDR3 is TGCGCCAGCAGCTTGGCATCCAGGGGCTACGAGCAGTACTTC.

In this sample, this clone turned up once. The chain employs TRBV6-5 and TRBJ2-1; weak D call: TRBD2 (5 bases). CDR1 is MNHEY and CDR2 is SVGAGI in the germline V gene. CDR3 length equals 16 residues. V lost 4 bases and J lost 0, with 13 bases in between. The CDR3 nucleotides are TGTGCCAGCAGTTTATGGACGGGGAGCTCCTACAATGAGCAGTTCTTC. Amino acids: CASSLWTGSSYNEQFF.

The chain employs TRBV5-4 and TRBJ2-7, with TRBD1 matching 7 bases. Germline CDR1 reads SGHNT; CDR2 reads YYREEE (reference sequence). This CDR3 contains 14 residues. After removal of 1 base from V and 6 bases from J, the junction contained 7 bases not matched to a gene. This CDR3 is CASSLSGQKGEQYF. The CDR3 nucleotides are TGTGCCAGCAGCTTGTCGGGACAGAAAGGCGAGCAGTACTTC.

This clone was counted a single time. Written as DNA, the CDR3 is TGTGCCAGCGGTCGCCTCGGTCGCAATCAGCCCCAGCATTTT. It yields the protein CASGRLGRNQPQHF. The rearrangement links TRBV5-6 to TRBJ1-5; D remains ambiguous. Trimming pared 7 bases from V and 2 bases from J, leaving 13 bases between. This CDR3 comprises 14 residues. Germline assignment: CDR1 SGHDT and CDR2 YYEEEE. Filled out from reference TRBV5-6 and TRBJ1-5, the complete variable domain reads DAGVTQSPTHLIKTRGQQVTLRCSPKSGHDTVSWYQQALGQGPQFIFQYYEEEERQRGNFPDRFSGHQFPNYSSELNVNALLLGDSALYLCASGRLGRNQPQHFGDGTRLSIL.

This clone was counted only a few times. The V gene is TRBV19, the J gene TRBJ2-7; 11 bases are a match to TRBD2. The CDR3 is 14 amino acids. Per germline, CDR1 LNHDA and CDR2 SQIVND (reference sequence). With 1 base clipped from V and 7 bases from J, the junction kept 3 bases outside the gene matches. The chain's CDR3 is CASSIGLAGREQYF. CDR3 bases: TGTGCCAGTAGTATAGGACTAGCGGGAAGGGAGCAGTACTTC.

This clone was observed once. V usage is TRBV10-2 and J usage is TRBJ2-1; 10 positions match TRBD2. Germline CDR1 reads WSHSY; CDR2 reads SAAADI. V lost 5 bases and J lost 7; bases outside the gene matches: 8. The CDR3 loop spans 15 amino acids. Here the CDR3 DNA reads TGCGCCAGCAGTCGGAATCTAGCGGGAGTTAATGAGCAGTTCTTC. Protein: CASSRNLAGVNEQFF.

The chain carries TRBV11-2 and TRBJ2-5; D remains unclear. V was cut by 5 bases and J by 7 bases, with 5 bases left in between. Germline V gene sequence: CDR1 SGHAT, CDR2 FQNNGV. The CDR3 is made up of 10 amino acids. CDR3 in DNA: TGTGCCAGCAGCCAACGGACCCAGTACTTC. Translating gives CASSQRTQYF.

The J gene is TRBJ1-2, the V gene TRBV6-1; D gene ambiguous. CDR3 size: 13 residues. In germline, CDR1 is MNHNS, CDR2 SASEGT. Trimming took 7 bases from V and 0 from J, leaving 9 bases between them. CDR3 region: CASTLAANYGYTF. The CDR3 region has the DNA TGTGCCAGCACCCTGGCTGCTAACTATGGCTACACCTTC.

V and J are TRBV13 and TRBJ2-1, with a weak D call TRBD1 (8 bases). The CDR3 is 14 residues long. V lost 5 bases and J 9 bases, leaving 17 bases between the germline ends. Per germline, CDR1 PRHDT and CDR2 FYEKMQ (reference sequence). Written as DNA, the CDR3 is TGTGCCAGCAGCATCGGGACTACAGGGGGTGAGCAGTTCTTC. It translates to CASSIGTTGGEQFF.

V gene TRBV28 combines with J gene TRBJ2-7; 10 positions agree with TRBD2. This CDR3 spans 15 amino acids. V shed 3 bases and J 5 bases; nucleotides not matched to a gene: 7. Per germline, CDR1 MDHEN and CDR2 SYDVKM. CDR3 sequence reads: CASSLPRTSGHEQYF. CDR3 bases: TGTGCCAGCAGTTTGCCAAGGACTAGCGGCCACGAGCAGTACTTC.

J is TRBJ2-3 and V is TRBV10-1; TRBD2 matches 15 bases. CDR1 is WNHNN, CDR2 SYGVQD, per germline (reference sequence). This CDR3 is 17 amino acids long. The V and J ends lost 6 bases and 5 bases, in that order; junction bases with no gene match: 9. The CDR3 DNA reads as TGCGCCAGCAGGGATCCAAGGACTAGCGGGAGGGTAGATACGCAGTATTTT. It yields the protein CASRDPRTSGRVDTQYF.

The chain combines TRBV14 with TRBJ2-1; 12 positions agree with TRBD2. V shed 2 bases and J 1 base; nucleotides not matched to a gene: 9. This CDR3 contains 19 residues. Germline V gene lookup returns CDR1 SGHDN and CDR2 FVKESK. CDR3 in amino acids: CASSQLAGGPLVSYNEQFF. The CDR3, as DNA: TGTGCCAGCAGCCAACTAGCGGGAGGGCCTCTTGTATCCTACAATGAGCAGTTCTTC.

CDR3 in DNA: TGTGCCATCAGCCGGAAGGGGACTAGCGGGAGCGGGGTCGAGCAGTACTTC. Translation gives CAISRKGTSGSGVEQYF. The rearrangement links TRBV10-3 to TRBJ2-7; 14 bases line up with TRBD2. Unmatched junction bases numbered 13, after V lost 6 bases and J lost 6 bases. This CDR3 contains 17 residues. The germline V gene has CDR1 ENHRY and CDR2 SYGVKD.

CDR3 in amino acids: CASSPSGGYEQYF. DNA for the CDR3: TGTGCCAGCAGTCCCAGTGGTGGCTACGAGCAGTACTTC. The genes are TRBV7-2 and TRBJ2-7, with D unclear. The V end lost 6 bases, the J end lost 3 bases, and 12 bases lay between the germline ends. Germline CDR1 is SGHTA and CDR2 is FQGNSA. The CDR3 contains 13 residues.

The CDR3 spells CASSLEGYTDTQYF. DNA of the CDR3: TGCGCCAGCAGCTTGGAGGGCTATACAGATACGCAGTATTTT. The chain employs TRBV5-1 and TRBJ2-3; D is ambiguous. Germline V gene lookup returns CDR1 SGHRS and CDR2 YFSETQ. Deletions cut 0 bases from V and 3 bases from J, with 8 bases between. CDR3 length: 14 residues.

The chain joins TRBV5-4 to TRBJ2-3; TRBD2 agrees at 7 bases. There are 14 residues in the CDR3. Trimming removed 3 bases from V and 2 bases from J; junction bases left unmatched: 3. CDR1 is SGHNT, CDR2 YYREEE, per germline (reference sequence). For the CDR3, the DNA is TGTGCCAGCAGCTCGGGACTACACACAGATACGCAGTATTTT. Protein product: CASSSGLHTDTQYF.

V and J are TRBV27 and TRBJ1-2; maybe TRBD1 (6 bases). The CDR3 is 15 amino acids. Between the trimmed V and J ends, which lost 3 bases and 1 base, there was a span of 12 bases. Germline values: CDR1 MNHEY, CDR2 SMNVEV (reference sequence). The chain's CDR3 is CASSFAGAINYGYTF. The CDR3 DNA is TGTGCCAGCAGTTTCGCAGGGGCAATTAACTATGGCTACACCTTC.

Comment on this clone: In the same sample, other DNA sequences code for this CDR3. The rearrangement uses TRBV9 and TRBJ2-7; no firm D call. The CDR3 totals 14 residues. The ends were cut back, 0 bases at V and 0 bases at J, with 7 bases in the middle. From germline, CDR1 is SGDLS and CDR2 YYNGEE. CDR3 in amino acids: CASSVGPSSYEQYF. The CDR3 DNA sequence: TGTGCCAGCAGCGTAGGCCCGAGCTCCTACGAGCAGTACTTC.

The chain carries TRBV6-6 and TRBJ1-5; 8 nucleotides match TRBD1. The CDR3 spans 15 residues. The V gene's germline CDR1 is MNHNY and CDR2 SVGAGI (reference sequence). J was trimmed by 2 bases and V by 8 bases; bases with no gene match: 8. CDR3 residues: CASLRATGGNQPQHF. CDR3 coding DNA: TGTGCCAGCCTACGGGCGACAGGGGGCAATCAGCCCCAGCATTTT.

This clone was found once. The gene calls are TRBV5-1 and TRBJ2-1, with a possible D match to TRBD2 (6 bases). The germline V and J ends were trimmed by 4 bases and 4 bases, with 15 bases remaining between them. Germline CDR1 SGHRS, CDR2 YFSETQ. The CDR3 extends over 15 amino acids. CDR3 in DNA: TGCGCCAGCAGCGTAACCGGGACTGTTTACAATGAGCAGTTCTTC. Its protein product is CASSVTGTVYNEQFF.

The chain recombines TRBV5-1 with TRBJ2-3, with D hard to call. The CDR3 totals 15 residues. Germline values: CDR1 SGHRS, CDR2 YFSETQ. V was pared by 0 bases and J by 4 bases, with 12 bases between. CDR3 nucleotide sequence: TGCGCCAGCAGCTTGGAAGGTCTTAGGGCAGATACGCAGTATTTT. Residues: CASSLEGLRADTQYF.